The 23 T cell receptor beta chains reported below all come from one sample, sequenced in a study of control samples from healthy donors and cancer patients (dated by TCRdb to between 2020 and 2021). The method behind the library was the immunoSEQ multiplex PCR assay. This is the immuneACCESS table as TCRdb keeps it, with only in-frame sequences that have V and J called. A part of the clones is gone; compared with another copy, unresolved V genes explain less than half, and the rest is unexplained. The sample data list roughly 90,000 clones, and 85% to 95% of these were observed just once. The top ten clones comprise approximately 1.5% of the sample. Sequenced material: blood. The receptors shown here come from a woman between 25 and 40 years old in good health.

The chain has TRBV14 and TRBJ2-7; D is ambiguous. This CDR3 contains 16 residues. Germline lookup yields CDR1 SGHDN and CDR2 FVKESK. The ends were cut back, 1 base at V and 4 bases at J, with 17 bases in the middle. The CDR3 here is CASSQVTPGRLYEQYF. DNA for the CDR3: TGTGCCAGCAGCCAAGTAACCCCCGGCAGGCTGTACGAGCAGTACTTC.

The gene calls are TRBV12-5 and TRBJ1-1; weak D call: TRBD1 (5 bases). From germline, CDR1 is LGHNT and CDR2 FRNRAP. Trimming cost V 7 bases and J 4 bases, with 22 bases left between them. The CDR3 loop spans 16 amino acids. The CDR3 here is CASAQLLGAGPTEAFF. CDR3 DNA: TGTGCTAGTGCCCAACTCCTCGGGGCAGGGCCCACTGAAGCTTTCTTT.

This chain uses TRBV6-1 with TRBJ1-2, with D possibly being TRBD1 (5 bases). The CDR3 loop spans 12 amino acids. Per the germline V gene, CDR1 is MNHNS and CDR2 is SASEGT. Trimming cost V 3 bases and J 5 bases, with 7 bases left between them. In nucleotides, the CDR3 is TGTGCCAGCAGTGACCGGGGGTATGGCTACACCTTC. It translates to CASSDRGYGYTF.

The V and J genes are TRBV5-1 and TRBJ1-1; TRBD1 agrees at 9 bases. Germline V lookup: CDR1 SGHRS, CDR2 YFSETQ. The CDR3 sequence is 13 residues long. V lost 0 bases and J lost 7; bases outside the gene matches: 1. CDR3 sequence (DNA): TGCGCCAGCAGCTTGGGACAGGGGGTTGAAGCTTTCTTT. Translated, it gives CASSLGQGVEAFF.

The rearrangement joins TRBV9 to TRBJ1-3; D remains ambiguous. The V end was cut by 0 bases, the J end by 2 bases, with 3 bases between. Germline assignment: CDR1 SGDLS and CDR2 YYNGEE. The CDR3 contains 13 residues. Written as DNA, the CDR3 is TGTGCCAGCAGCGTAGTGCCTGGAAACACCATATATTTT. Its translation: CASSVVPGNTIYF.

J is TRBJ1-4 and V is TRBV5-1; 9 positions agree with TRBD1. V gave up 4 bases and J gave up 5 bases; unmatched junction bases: 9. The CDR3 is 16 amino acids. The germline V gene encodes CDR1 SGHRS and CDR2 YFSETQ. This CDR3 reads CASSHAPGTGNEKLFF. In DNA, the CDR3 is TGCGCCAGCAGCCATGCCCCGGGGACAGGGAATGAAAAACTGTTTTTT.

The chain couples TRBV7-8 to TRBJ2-5, with 9 bases matching TRBD2. The CDR3 extends over 16 amino acids. The V gene's germline CDR1 is SGHVS and CDR2 FQNEAQ. V shed 2 bases, J shed 3 bases, and the junction held 7 bases outside the gene matches. DNA for the CDR3: TGTGCCAGCAGCTTATATTTGGCTAGCGGGGAAGAGACCCAGTACTTC. Residues: CASSLYLASGEETQYF.

The chain carries TRBV5-6 and TRBJ2-2; 10 nucleotides line up with TRBD1. Germline V CDR1 and CDR2: SGHDT, YYEEEE. V was clipped by 5 bases and J by 4 bases; unmatched bases: 11. The CDR3 is 17 residues long. The CDR3 loop is CASSIIRDRGSTGELFF. The CDR3 bases are TGTGCCAGCAGTATAATCCGGGACAGGGGCTCCACCGGGGAGCTGTTTTTT.

The V call is TRBV6-5, the J call TRBJ1-5; D not resolved. Trimming removed 4 bases at V and 6 bases at J, with 7 bases between. CDR1 and CDR2 (germline): MNHEY, SVGAGI. The CDR3 has 12 amino acids. The CDR3 coding sequence is TGTGCCAGCAGTTTTGGAGGTCAGCCCCAGCATTTT. It yields the protein CASSFGGQPQHF.

This clone occurred once. The chain recombines TRBV5-6 with TRBJ2-7, with 7 nucleotides matching TRBD1. This CDR3 region has 15 residues. With V trimmed by 1 base and J by 0 bases, 4 bases remained unmatched. Germline CDR1 and CDR2: SGHDT and YYEEEE. The CDR3 spells CASSLMTGPSYEQYF. In DNA, the CDR3 is TGTGCCAGCAGCTTGATGACAGGGCCCTCCTACGAGCAGTACTTC.

The V gene is TRBV4-2, the J gene TRBJ2-5, with D uncertain. CDR3 length: 16 residues. V dropped 2 bases and J dropped 0 bases, with 13 bases sitting between them. CDR1 and CDR2 (germline): LGHNA, YNFKEQ. The CDR3 region is CASSQPPNGNQETQYF. For the CDR3, the DNA is TGTGCCAGCAGCCAACCACCGAATGGTAACCAAGAGACCCAGTACTTC.

The J gene is TRBJ2-6, the V gene TRBV7-3; TRBD1 is a possible D gene (6 bases). Trimming shortened V by 1 base and J by 2 bases, and 9 bases separated the two germline ends. There are 16 residues in the CDR3. CDR1 is SGHTA, CDR2 FQGTGA, per germline. This CDR3 is CASSLKGGAGANVLTF. The CDR3 nucleotides are TGTGCCAGCAGCTTAAAAGGGGGTGCTGGGGCCAACGTCCTGACTTTC.

The chain is built from TRBV5-1 and TRBJ2-3, with 11 bases identical to TRBD2. V was pared by 0 bases and J by 3 bases, with 6 bases of the junction left unmatched. The CDR3 extends over 17 amino acids. Germline V gene data show CDR1 as SGHRS and CDR2 as YFSETQ. The CDR3 protein is CASSLEALAGGTDTQYF. The CDR3 nucleotides read TGCGCCAGCAGCTTGGAAGCTCTAGCGGGAGGAACAGATACGCAGTATTTT.

The J gene is TRBJ2-3, the V gene TRBV6-5; a possible D gene is TRBD1 (6 bases). The CDR3 has 13 amino acids. Germline V gives CDR1 MNHEY, CDR2 SVGAGI. V was shortened by 6 bases and J by 4 bases, with 11 bases between the two germline ends. CDR3 region: CASSPQGPDTQYF. CDR3 sequence (DNA): TGTGCCAGCAGCCCCCAGGGGCCAGATACGCAGTATTTT.

The chain uses TRBV4-1 and TRBJ2-3; either TRBD1 or TRBD2 may fit D (7 bases each). Germline V CDR1 and CDR2: MGHRA, YSYEKL. V dropped 3 bases and J dropped 3 bases, with 19 bases sitting between them. CDR3 length equals 17 residues. CDR3 nucleotide sequence: TGCGCCAGCAGCCAGTCAGGGGGGCTAGCGGTAACAGATACGCAGTATTTT. Protein: CASSQSGGLAVTDTQYF.

This chain uses TRBV6-4 with TRBJ1-2; the D gene is possibly TRBD1 (5 bases). CDR1 MRHNA and CDR2 SNTAGT come from the germline V gene. V lost 4 bases and J 6 bases, leaving 24 bases between the germline ends. The length of the CDR3 is 17 residues. CDR3 in amino acids: CASSGASQGFLLNGYTF. For the CDR3, the DNA is TGTGCCAGCAGTGGGGCGAGTCAGGGTTTCCTTCTTAATGGCTACACCTTC.

This clone was seen more than once but under ten times. This chain connects TRBV10-3 to TRBJ2-7; TRBD1 agrees at 10 bases. V shed 6 bases, J shed 5 bases, and the junction held 7 bases outside the gene matches. This CDR3 contains 14 residues. Looked up from germline, CDR1 is ENHRY and CDR2 is SYGVKD. The CDR3 spells CAISAGTGADEQYF. CDR3 in DNA: TGTGCCATCAGCGCCGGGACAGGGGCGGACGAGCAGTACTTC.

V usage is TRBV30 and J usage is TRBJ1-4, with D maybe TRBD1 (6 bases). Germline loops: CDR1 GTSNPN, CDR2 SVGIG (reference sequence). Trimming removed 2 bases at V and 5 bases at J, with 12 bases between. The CDR3 consists of 14 residues. As DNA, the CDR3 is TGTGCCTGGAGTCCGGGACAAGCAAATGAAAAACTGTTTTTT. This codes for CAWSPGQANEKLFF.

This chain links TRBV11-2 with TRBJ2-3, with 7 bases lining up with TRBD2. V lost 1 base to trimming and J lost 5 bases; unmatched junction nucleotides: 9. The CDR3 totals 16 residues. CDR1 is SGHAT and CDR2 is FQNNGV in the germline V gene. CDR3 amino acids: CASSLAGGPGGDTQYF. Here the CDR3 DNA reads TGTGCCAGCAGCTTAGCGGGAGGTCCGGGAGGAGATACGCAGTATTTT.

V and J are TRBV9 and TRBJ2-1; 13 bases are a match to TRBD2. The V gene's germline CDR1 is SGDLS and CDR2 YYNGEE. The junction had 9 bases not matched to a gene; V was cut back by 3 bases and J by 0 bases. This CDR3 region has 19 residues. For the CDR3, the DNA is TGTGCCAGCAGCGCCTGGGGGACTAGCGGGACTAGCTCCTACAATGAGCAGTTCTTC. This translates into CASSAWGTSGTSSYNEQFF.

The rearrangement uses TRBV20-1 and TRBJ2-7; D perhaps matches TRBD2 (6 bases). Germline V gene lookup returns CDR1 DFQATT and CDR2 SNEGSKA (reference sequence). Trimming left V 3 bases short and J 2 bases short, with 8 bases between. The length of the CDR3 is 12 residues. CDR3 sequence reads: CSASSGAYEQYF. For the CDR3, the DNA is TGCAGTGCTAGTTCGGGGGCCTACGAGCAGTACTTC.

The CDR3 sequence is CASNTAGTGGNTIYF. The CDR3 region has the DNA TGTGCCAGCAATACCGCAGGGACAGGCGGAAACACCATATATTTT. The chain carries TRBV28 and TRBJ1-3; the match to TRBD1 covers 8 bases. The V segment lost 7 bases and the J segment 4 bases; nucleotides outside the gene matches: 9. The CDR3 extends over 15 amino acids. Germline CDR1 reads MDHEN; CDR2 reads SYDVKM.

The chain carries TRBV9 and TRBJ2-3; 7 bases align to TRBD2. V was pared by 3 bases and J by 2 bases, with 9 bases of the junction left unmatched. CDR3 length: 16 residues. Germline V gene sequence: CDR1 SGDLS, CDR2 YYNGEE. CDR3 coding DNA: TGTGCCAGCAGCGCGGGAGAGGGAGGGCCCACAGATACGCAGTATTTT. Its translation is CASSAGEGGPTDTQYF.